A single sample is the source of the 30 T cell receptor beta chains below, sequenced in a study of beta chain features in type 1 diabetes. The study reverse transcribed the entire isolated RNA, so it sequenced expressed TCRB transcripts. Measured with immunoSEQ multiplex PCR; TCRdb has only the in-frame clones, and not every one. The data hold 400,000 to 600,000 clones, with 30% observed a single time. The sample was naive CD4+ T cells from blood. The origin of the receptors is a man aged 18-30 years in good health.

V is TRBV4-1 and J is TRBJ2-7; tentatively, D is TRBD1 (6 bases). There are 15 residues in the CDR3. Germline CDR1 MGHRA, CDR2 YSYEKL. V lost 4 bases to trimming and J lost 4 bases, with 17 bases between them. Here the CDR3 DNA reads TGCGCCAGCAGCCCAGTTGGGACAAAGAGATACGAGCAGTACTTC. It yields the protein CASSPVGTKRYEQYF.

The rearrangement links TRBV2 to TRBJ2-1, with 9 bases that match TRBD2. V was pared by 8 bases and J by 7 bases, with 6 bases of the junction left unmatched. Germline V gives CDR1 SNHLY, CDR2 FYNNEI. The CDR3 spans 13 residues. The CDR3 sequence is CASRREGRNEQFF. Here the CDR3 DNA reads TGTGCCAGCCGGCGGGAGGGCCGTAATGAGCAGTTCTTC. Full variable domain (outside the CDR3, taken from reference TRBV2 and TRBJ2-1): EPEVTQTPSHQVTQMGQEVILRCVPISNHLYFYWYRQILGQKVEFLVSFYNNEISEKSEIFDDQFSVERPDGSNFTLKIRSTKLEDSAMYFCASRREGRNEQFFGPGTRLTVL.

The chain couples TRBV29-1 to TRBJ2-1; D gene unclear. CDR3 length: 12 residues. Germline-derived CDR1 and CDR2 are SQVTM and ANQGSEA. Trimming removed 6 bases at V and 7 bases at J, with 13 bases between. The CDR3 region is CSVRPQLNEQFF. The CDR3 DNA follows: TGCAGCGTCCGGCCCCAGCTTAATGAGCAGTTCTTC.

The chain joins TRBV28 to TRBJ2-7; D is possibly TRBD1 or TRBD2 (6 bases each). V was trimmed by 2 bases and J by 3 bases, leaving 8 bases between them. From germline, CDR1 is MDHEN and CDR2 SYDVKM. This CDR3 has 13 residues. CDR3 DNA sequence: TGTGCCAGCAGTTTAGGAGGGGGCTACGAGCAGTACTTC. Translating it yields CASSLGGGYEQYF.

This chain joins TRBV5-4 and TRBJ2-3; the match to TRBD2 covers 13 bases. Germline V gene lookup returns CDR1 SGHNT and CDR2 YYREEE (reference sequence). V was pared by 4 bases and J by 6 bases, with 8 bases of the junction left unmatched. This CDR3 has 16 amino acids. The CDR3 DNA sequence: TGTGCCAGCAGCATCCGGACTAGCGGGAGATTTGATACGCAGTATTTT. It encodes CASSIRTSGRFDTQYF.

This clone was found a few times. This chain links TRBV14 with TRBJ2-1; no clear D gene. Germline V gene sequence: CDR1 SGHDN, CDR2 FVKESK. V was shortened by 5 bases and J by 7 bases, with 18 bases between the two germline ends. CDR3 length: 15 amino acids. The CDR3 coding sequence is TGTGCCAGCAGCTCCCATTCTCCCCTAGGAAATGAGCAGTTCTTC. Translated, it gives CASSSHSPLGNEQFF.

As DNA, the CDR3 is TGTGCCAGCAGCGTAGTAGGGTCTAACACTGAAGCTTTCTTT. Amino acid sequence: CASSVVGSNTEAFF. The rearrangement links TRBV9 to TRBJ1-1, with D unresolved. This CDR3 has 14 residues. CDR1 and CDR2 (germline): SGDLS, YYNGEE. Trimming pared 0 bases from V and 2 bases from J, leaving 8 bases between.

This sequence joins TRBV28 and TRBJ2-7, with D perhaps matching TRBD1 or TRBD2 (5 bases each). V lost 3 bases to trimming and J lost 4 bases, with 10 bases between them. In germline, CDR1 is MDHEN, CDR2 SYDVKM. CDR3 length: 13 residues. The CDR3 region has the DNA TGTGCCAGCAGTTTGCCGGGGCTATACGAGCAGTACTTC. Translating gives CASSLPGLYEQYF.

The chain has TRBV30 and TRBJ2-7; D call uncertain. Germline assignment: CDR1 GTSNPN and CDR2 SVGIG (reference sequence). This CDR3 region has 12 residues. V gave up 3 bases and J gave up 9 bases, with 15 bases separating them. CDR3 nucleotide sequence: TGTGCCTGGAGCGCCGTCGGGTCTTGGCAGTACTTC. Protein product: CAWSAVGSWQYF.

This chain uses TRBV2 with TRBJ2-5, with D possibly TRBD1 on 6 matching bases. V was shortened by 6 bases and J by 1 base, with 12 bases between the two germline ends. Germline V gene data show CDR1 as SNHLY and CDR2 as FYNNEI. CDR3 length equals 14 residues. Here the CDR3 reads CASRLGTFQETQYF. The DNA for the CDR3 is TGTGCCAGCAGGCTTGGGACATTCCAAGAGACCCAGTACTTC.

This clone turned up a few times. The gene calls are TRBV29-1 and TRBJ2-4; 7 nucleotides line up with TRBD2. The V and J ends lost 2 bases and 0 bases, in that order; junction bases with no gene match: 13. There are 18 residues in the CDR3. CDR1 SQVTM and CDR2 ANQGSEA come from the germline V gene. The CDR3 reads CSVEREGTKFLAKNIQYF. For the CDR3, the DNA is TGCAGCGTTGAAAGGGAGGGAACTAAGTTTTTAGCCAAAAACATTCAGTACTTC.

V gene TRBV29-1 combines with J gene TRBJ2-4, with D uncertain. There are 16 residues in the CDR3. V gave up 4 bases and J gave up 0 bases, with 16 bases separating them. The germline V gene encodes CDR1 SQVTM and CDR2 ANQGSEA. CDR3 loop: CSVVGILRVAKNIQYF. CDR3 in DNA: TGCAGCGTTGTTGGGATCCTTAGGGTAGCCAAAAACATTCAGTACTTC.

The chain employs TRBV7-2 and TRBJ2-5; 7 bases fit TRBD2. Germline loops: CDR1 SGHTA, CDR2 FQGNSA. The CDR3 is made up of 14 amino acids. Losses at the gene ends were 3 bases for V and 2 bases for J; bases not matched to a gene: 3. The CDR3 sequence is CASSLRTRQETQYF. CDR3 in DNA: TGTGCCAGCAGCTTGAGGACTAGACAAGAGACCCAGTACTTC.

This clone showed up just a few times. The chain employs TRBV28 and TRBJ2-7; D is unclear. V lost 8 bases to trimming and J lost 3 bases, with 14 bases between them. The CDR3 covers 13 residues. In germline, CDR1 is MDHEN, CDR2 SYDVKM. CDR3 residues: CASFPRRIYEQYF. The CDR3 coding sequence is TGTGCCAGCTTCCCAAGACGGATCTACGAGCAGTACTTC.

The chain employs TRBV2 and TRBJ1-4, with D unresolved. The germline CDR1 and CDR2 sequences are SNHLY and FYNNEI. CDR3 length: 13 residues. V was trimmed by 5 bases and J by 8 bases, leaving 12 bases between them. In nucleotides, the CDR3 is TGTGCCAGCAGTTGGACCTTTGGGGAAAAACTGTTTTTT. Translation gives CASSWTFGEKLFF.

The chain recombines TRBV11-2 with TRBJ1-4, with TRBD1 as a possible D gene (6 bases). Per germline, CDR1 SGHAT and CDR2 FQNNGV. CDR3 length: 16 residues. The V end lost 5 bases, the J end lost 8 bases, and 21 bases lay between the germline ends. The CDR3 protein is CASSRIEGGLYEKLFF. The CDR3 DNA reads TGTGCCAGCAGCCGAATTGAAGGGGGACTTTACGAAAAACTGTTTTTT.

This chain joins TRBV5-1 and TRBJ2-3; D gene unclear. The CDR3 runs to 15 residues. Germline lookup yields CDR1 SGHRS and CDR2 YFSETQ. Trimming removed 5 bases at V and 5 bases at J, with 18 bases between. The chain's CDR3 is CASRLTPTSRDTQYF. The CDR3 bases are TGCGCCAGCAGGCTGACCCCGACCTCGAGAGATACGCAGTATTTT.

As for this clone: This sample also contains other DNA sequences that code for the same CDR3. The rearrangement uses TRBV30 and TRBJ1-5; D is undetermined. The V end was cut by 3 bases, the J end by 0 bases, with 6 bases between. This CDR3 contains 13 residues. Per germline, CDR1 GTSNPN and CDR2 SVGIG (reference sequence). As DNA, the CDR3 is TGTGCCTGGAGGGGAAATAGCAATCAGCCCCAGCATTTT. It is translated as CAWRGNSNQPQHF.

V gene TRBV5-1 combines with J gene TRBJ2-1, with 8 nucleotides matching TRBD2. Trimming at V came to 1 base and at J to 4 bases, leaving 4 bases not matched to a gene. This CDR3 comprises 15 residues. Per germline, CDR1 SGHRS and CDR2 YFSETQ. The CDR3 loop is CASSLRQREYNEQFF. CDR3 bases: TGCGCCAGCAGCTTGAGACAGCGGGAGTACAATGAGCAGTTCTTC.

The gene calls are TRBV7-9 and TRBJ1-1; possible D gene TRBD1, 6 bases. The CDR3 is 12 amino acids. V was trimmed by 3 bases and J by 6 bases, leaving 8 bases between them. Germline CDR1 reads SEHNR; CDR2 reads FQNEAQ (reference sequence). The CDR3: CASSFPGAEAFF. CDR3 DNA sequence: TGTGCCAGCAGCTTCCCAGGGGCTGAAGCTTTCTTT.

This clone was counted only a few times. The chain carries TRBV4-2 and TRBJ2-7; TRBD1 agrees at 7 bases. This CDR3 is 16 amino acids long. Germline V gives CDR1 LGHNA, CDR2 YNFKEQ. V lost 4 bases, J lost 0 bases, and 9 bases stayed unmatched. The CDR3 is CASSPPGQYSSYEQYF. DNA for the CDR3: TGTGCCAGCAGCCCACCGGGACAGTATAGCTCCTACGAGCAGTACTTC.

This chain joins TRBV30 and TRBJ2-7; D may be TRBD1 or TRBD2 (5 bases each). The CDR3 extends over 14 amino acids. Looked up from germline, CDR1 is GTSNPN and CDR2 is SVGIG (reference sequence). Trimming shortened V by 4 bases and J by 4 bases, and 17 bases separated the two germline ends. DNA of the CDR3: TGTGCCTGGAAATCGGCAGGGAGCTTGTACGAGCAGTACTTC. Amino acid sequence: CAWKSAGSLYEQYF.

V and J are TRBV18 and TRBJ1-5; 10 nucleotides agree with TRBD1. The CDR3 has 18 amino acids. J was trimmed by 6 bases and V by 3 bases; bases with no gene match: 14. CDR1 KGHSH and CDR2 LQKENI come from the germline V gene. The CDR3 sequence is CASSPTPGTGVKGQPQHF. DNA of the CDR3: TGTGCCAGCTCACCGACCCCCGGGACAGGGGTAAAGGGTCAGCCCCAGCATTTT.

Notes on this clone: The sample carries other DNA sequences with the same CDR3. The CDR3 region is CSASGTYEQYF. CDR3 bases: TGCAGTGCTAGTGGCACCTACGAGCAGTACTTC. V usage is TRBV20-1 and J usage is TRBJ2-7; D is undetermined. The CDR3 is 11 amino acids. Germline V gives CDR1 DFQATT, CDR2 SNEGSKA (reference sequence). V was pared by 3 bases and J by 2 bases, with 5 bases between.

On this clone itself: Different DNA sequences within this sample yield the same CDR3. V and J are TRBV30 and TRBJ2-7, with D hard to call. CDR1 and CDR2 from the germline V gene are GTSNPN and SVGIG (reference sequence). V was cut by 0 bases and J by 4 bases, with 7 bases left in between. This CDR3 contains 12 residues. CDR3 loop: CAWSVEGYEQYF. As DNA, the CDR3 is TGTGCCTGGAGTGTTGAAGGGTACGAGCAGTACTTC.

The chain recombines TRBV19 with TRBJ2-2; no firm D call. Germline lookup yields CDR1 LNHDA and CDR2 SQIVND (reference sequence). This CDR3 is built from 11 residues. V gave up 7 bases and J gave up 5 bases, with 5 bases separating them. For the CDR3, the DNA is TGTGCCAGTACCCGAACCGGGGAGCTGTTTTTT. Protein sequence: CASTRTGELFF.

About this clone: The sample has other DNA sequences that encode this CDR3 too. The chain has TRBV30 and TRBJ1-4; D possibly corresponds to TRBD1 (6 bases). Germline-derived CDR1 and CDR2 are GTSNPN and SVGIG (reference sequence). Trimming shortened V by 2 bases and J by 7 bases, and 11 bases separated the two germline ends. CDR3 length: 13 amino acids. The CDR3 region has the DNA TGTGCCTGGAGTCGCAGGGGAGGTGAAAAACTGTTTTTT. Its protein is CAWSRRGGEKLFF.

The gene calls are TRBV19 and TRBJ2-1, with D hard to call. CDR1 and CDR2 (germline): LNHDA, SQIVND (reference sequence). The V and J ends lost 3 bases and 6 bases respectively, with 15 bases between them. The CDR3 runs 15 residues. The CDR3 is CASSMRRGVTNEQFF. CDR3 coding DNA: TGTGCCAGTAGTATGCGGAGAGGTGTGACCAATGAGCAGTTCTTC. Based on the CDR3 plus reference TRBV19 and TRBJ2-1, the full variable domain is DGGITQSPKYLFRKEGQNVTLSCEQNLNHDAMYWYRQDPGQGLRLIYYSQIVNDFQKGDIAEGYSVSREKKESFPLTVTSAQKNPTAFYLCASSMRRGVTNEQFFGPGTRLTVL.

The chain carries TRBV7-9 and TRBJ2-7, with TRBD2 identical over 16 bases. The junction had 2 bases not matched to a gene; V was cut back by 5 bases and J by 4 bases. CDR3 size: 15 residues. CDR1 is SEHNR and CDR2 is FQNEAQ in the germline V gene (reference sequence). CDR3 protein: CASSTGLAGGYEQYF. CDR3 sequence (DNA): TGTGCCAGCAGCACGGGACTAGCGGGAGGGTACGAGCAGTACTTC.

This chain connects TRBV30 to TRBJ1-1, with 9 bases identical to TRBD1. The CDR3 has 14 amino acids. V was pared by 4 bases and J by 1 base, with 4 bases of the junction left unmatched. Germline-derived CDR1 and CDR2 are GTSNPN and SVGIG (reference sequence). The CDR3 DNA sequence: TGTGCCTGGAACCCGGACAGGGGGAACACTGAAGCTTTCTTT. Translation gives CAWNPDRGNTEAFF.